The T cell receptor beta chain described here comes from a study of T cells in women clearing cervical HPV infection (dated by TCRdb to about 2018). Regarding the study in general: Cases were approximately 25 women with histologically confirmed HPV16-related CIN3 or worse, including a couple of invasive cancers. The controls were 25 or so women whose single incident HPV16 infection cleared within 12 months with no development of precancer or cancer. Blood from cases was collected at the visit at which the lesion was first identified, whereas blood from controls was collected once infection was no longer detected. For cases, a median interval of about 140 days, with an interquartile range of about 80 to 200 days, was observed between lesion detection and blood sampling. Since only a few of the women had HLA typing available, the possibility that HLA type was acting as a confounder could not be ruled out. The exploratory proof-of-principle case-control study was nested within the Guanacaste HPV Natural History Study in Costa Rica and compared TCR repertoires across cervical HPV16 outcomes. Cases were matched to controls by age within five years and by the year the sample was collected. A median age of approximately 30 years was observed in cases versus approximately 40 in controls, and no significant differences in baseline characteristics were found. The parent cohort enrolled roughly 9,400 women aged 18 or older in Guanacaste, Costa Rica, in about 1992 to 1995 and followed the women for more than six years. As quality controls, five blinded duplicates were added to each group, bringing the total to about 60 samples made up of around 50 participants and 10 or so replicates. Broad study findings and their caveats: By combining richness with V gene abundances, random forest classifiers separated cases from controls with an estimated AUC of roughly 0.8. T-cell numbers per sample were unknown, so richness differences could reflect varying T-cell content rather than repertoire biology. TRBV6-7 relative abundance was lower in cases than in controls (approximately 0.11% versus 0.16%; Bonferroni P = 0.0008). Significantly higher TCR repertoire richness was observed in CIN3+ cases than in controls across sequencing depths, whereas no difference in evenness was found. The cross-sectional design could not show whether associations preceded infection or resulted from it; effector/memory subsets and HPV-specific T cells were not isolated.

TCR beta CDR3 regions were amplified by multiplex PCR using the immunoSEQ assay from an average of about 1,200 ng genomic DNA per sample. Primer bias was corrected in the assay by using a complete synthetic TCR repertoire to establish an amplification baseline. The amplicons were sequenced using the Illumina platform. Regarding the original processing steps: Sequences were error-corrected by clustering with frequency ratios and a modified nearest-neighbor algorithm, then analyzed in the immunoSEQ Analyzer with IMGT gene definitions. At each rarefaction depth, TCR richness and evenness were averaged across 20 rarefaction repeats, and samples with fewer sequences than that depth were excluded. V, D and J gene relative abundances were compared between groups with Wilcoxon rank sum tests, applying FDR correction. For the blinded duplicates, the intraclass correlation was roughly 96% for TCR richness and averaged 76.4% across roughly 69 gene segments. TCRdb's version of the immuneACCESS table is confined to in-frame rearrangements and falls short of the full clone set. An unresolved V gene accounts for under half of the shortfall where checked; the remainder is of unknown origin. V, J and clone size are taken as reported in that table, and D and trimming were inferred from the DNA itself. The record for this sample contains 46,000 or so clones. The ten biggest clones cover roughly 35% of the sample.

CDR1 and CDR2 are drawn from the germline V gene: KGHSH, LQKENI. Including the terminal cysteine and phenylalanine, the CDR3 comprises 14 residues. The DNA has 33 bases, all within the CDR3, and is read from base 1. V loses 8 bases, J loses 0 bases, and the germline ends lie 10 bases apart. Worth noting for this clone: Its antigen is not yet known. The CDR3 end lies 3 residues beyond the end of the read and is filled in from the germline J gene.

Every participant had a single incident cervical HPV16 infection, and prevalent HPV16 infections were excluded. Cervical HPV DNA was detected by MY09/MY11 PCR, and genotyping was performed by dot-blot hybridization. Roughly 15 mL of heparinized blood were centrifuged, and the buffy coat was aliquoted, frozen at -30°C, then stored at -80°C. QIAGEN kits were used to extract genomic DNA from buffy coat specimens. The TCR comes from a woman aged 18 to 75 with a cervical HPV16 infection that either progressed to CIN3+ or cleared (not recorded which). Sequenced: blood buffy coat. Recombination connected TRBV18 to TRBJ1-4; no confident D gene assignment can be made. The CDR3 in this case is CASKRSATNEKLFF. The CDR3 DNA, read in part, is TGTGCCAGCAAACGTTCGGCAACTAATGAAAAA.